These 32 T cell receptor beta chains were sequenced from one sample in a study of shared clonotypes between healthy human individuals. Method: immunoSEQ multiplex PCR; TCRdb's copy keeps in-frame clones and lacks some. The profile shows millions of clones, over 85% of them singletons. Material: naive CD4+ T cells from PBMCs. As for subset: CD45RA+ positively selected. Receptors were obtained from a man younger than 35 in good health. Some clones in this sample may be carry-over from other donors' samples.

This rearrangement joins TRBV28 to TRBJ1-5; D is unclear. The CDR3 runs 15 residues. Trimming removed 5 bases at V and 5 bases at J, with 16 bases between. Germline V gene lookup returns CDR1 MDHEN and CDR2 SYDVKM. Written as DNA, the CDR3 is TGTGCCAGCAGTCCCCCCCCCTGGGGTGATCAGCCCCAGCATTTT. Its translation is CASSPPPWGDQPQHF. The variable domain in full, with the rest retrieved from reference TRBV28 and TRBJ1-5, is DVKVTQSSRYLVKRTGEKVFLECVQDMDHENMFWYRQDPGLGLRLIYFSYDVKMKEKGDIPEGYSVSREKKERFSLILESASTNQTSMYLCASSPPPWGDQPQHFGDGTRLSIL.

CDR3 amino acids: CASSLTSYDTQYF. The CDR3 DNA is TGTGCCAGCAGCTTGACTAGTTACGATACGCAGTATTTT. The chain couples TRBV7-9 to TRBJ2-3; the D gene is possibly TRBD2 (6 bases). The CDR3 totals 13 residues. The germline gives CDR1 SEHNR, CDR2 FQNEAQ (reference sequence). V dropped 3 bases and J dropped 6 bases, with 10 bases sitting between them.

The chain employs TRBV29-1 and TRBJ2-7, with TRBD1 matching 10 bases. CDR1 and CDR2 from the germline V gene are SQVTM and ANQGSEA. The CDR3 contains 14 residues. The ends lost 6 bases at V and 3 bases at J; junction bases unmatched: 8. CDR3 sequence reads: CSVFPGQGNYEQYF. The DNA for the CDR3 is TGCAGCGTGTTTCCGGGACAGGGGAACTACGAGCAGTACTTC.

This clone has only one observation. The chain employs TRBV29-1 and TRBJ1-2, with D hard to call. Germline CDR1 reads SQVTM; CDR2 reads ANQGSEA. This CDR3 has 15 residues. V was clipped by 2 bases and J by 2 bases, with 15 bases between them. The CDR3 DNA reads TGCAGCGTTGAATTCAGACCCGGTCGGAACTATGGCTACACCTTC. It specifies CSVEFRPGRNYGYTF.

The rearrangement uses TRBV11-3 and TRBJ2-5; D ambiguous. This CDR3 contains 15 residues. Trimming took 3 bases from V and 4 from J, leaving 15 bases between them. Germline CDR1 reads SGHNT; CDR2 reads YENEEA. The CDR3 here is CASSFGRKVGETQYF. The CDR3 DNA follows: TGTGCCAGCAGCTTTGGAAGGAAGGTGGGAGAGACCCAGTACTTC. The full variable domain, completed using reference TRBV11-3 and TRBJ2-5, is EAGVVQSPRYKIIEKKQPVAFWCNPISGHNTLYWYLQNLGQGPELLIRYENEEAVDDSQLPKDRFSAERLKGVDSTLKIQPAELGDSAVYLCASSFGRKVGETQYFGPGTRLLVL.

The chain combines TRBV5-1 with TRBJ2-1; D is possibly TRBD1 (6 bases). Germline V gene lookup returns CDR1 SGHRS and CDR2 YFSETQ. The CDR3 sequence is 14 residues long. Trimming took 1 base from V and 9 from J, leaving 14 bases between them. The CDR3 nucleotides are TGCGCCAGCAGCTTGCCGTCTGTAGGGGGTGAGCAGTTCTTC. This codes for CASSLPSVGGEQFF.

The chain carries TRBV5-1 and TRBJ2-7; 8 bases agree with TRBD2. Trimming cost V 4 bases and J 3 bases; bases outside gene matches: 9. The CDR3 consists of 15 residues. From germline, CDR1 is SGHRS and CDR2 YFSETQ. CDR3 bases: TGCGCCAGCAGCCCGGAAAGCGGGAGTTTCTACGAGCAGTACTTC. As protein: CASSPESGSFYEQYF. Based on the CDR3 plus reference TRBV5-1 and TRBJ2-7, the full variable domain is KAGVTQTPRYLIKTRGQQVTLSCSPISGHRSVSWYQQTPGQGLQFLFEYFSETQRNKGNFPGRFSGRQFSNSRSEMNVSTLELGDSALYLCASSPESGSFYEQYFGPGTRLTVT.

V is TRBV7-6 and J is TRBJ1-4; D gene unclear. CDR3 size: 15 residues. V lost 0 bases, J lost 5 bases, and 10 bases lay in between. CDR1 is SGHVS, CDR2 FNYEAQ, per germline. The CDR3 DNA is TGTGCCAGCAGCTTAGCCGTGGGATCCAATGAAAAACTGTTTTTT. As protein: CASSLAVGSNEKLFF.

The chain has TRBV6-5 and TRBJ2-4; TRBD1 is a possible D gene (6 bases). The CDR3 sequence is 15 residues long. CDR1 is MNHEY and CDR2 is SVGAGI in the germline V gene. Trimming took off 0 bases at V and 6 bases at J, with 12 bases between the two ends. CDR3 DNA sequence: TGTGCCAGCAGTTACTCGCAGGGGCGCGTAAACATTCAGTACTTC. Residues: CASSYSQGRVNIQYF.

Written as DNA, the CDR3 is TGTGCCAGCAGTTCCTCGGAGGGTATCTGGCAGCCCCAGCATTTT. Translation: CASSSSEGIWQPQHF. V is TRBV28 and J is TRBJ1-5, with D unclear. The V end lost 4 bases, the J end lost 7 bases, and 17 bases lay between the germline ends. CDR1 is MDHEN and CDR2 is SYDVKM in the germline V gene. The CDR3 is 15 amino acids.

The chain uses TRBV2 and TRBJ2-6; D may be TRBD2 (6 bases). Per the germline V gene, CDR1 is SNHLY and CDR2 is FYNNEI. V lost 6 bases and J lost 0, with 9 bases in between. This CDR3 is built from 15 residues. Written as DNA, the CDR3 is TGTGCCAGCAGATTCGGGGGCTCTGGGGCCAACGTCCTGACTTTC. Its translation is CASRFGGSGANVLTF.

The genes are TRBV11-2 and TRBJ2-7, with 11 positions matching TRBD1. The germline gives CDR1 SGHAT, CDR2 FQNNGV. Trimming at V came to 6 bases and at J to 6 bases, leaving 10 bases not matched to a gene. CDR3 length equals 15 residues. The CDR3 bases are TGTGCCAGCAGTTACGGACAGGGGGCCGTAGGCGAGCAGTACTTC. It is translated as CASSYGQGAVGEQYF.

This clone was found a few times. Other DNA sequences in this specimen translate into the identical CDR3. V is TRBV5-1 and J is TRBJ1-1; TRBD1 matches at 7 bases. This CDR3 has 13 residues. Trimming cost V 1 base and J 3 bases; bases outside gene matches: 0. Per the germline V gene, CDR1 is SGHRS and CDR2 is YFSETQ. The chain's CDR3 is CASSLTGDTEAFF. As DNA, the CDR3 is TGCGCCAGCAGCTTGACAGGGGACACTGAAGCTTTCTTT.

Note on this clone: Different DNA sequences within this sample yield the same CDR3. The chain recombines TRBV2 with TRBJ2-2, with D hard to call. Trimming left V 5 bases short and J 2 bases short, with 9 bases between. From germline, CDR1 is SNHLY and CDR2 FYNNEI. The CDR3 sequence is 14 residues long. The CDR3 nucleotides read TGTGCCAGCAGTACCGGGTCCAACACCGGGGAGCTGTTTTTT. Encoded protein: CASSTGSNTGELFF.

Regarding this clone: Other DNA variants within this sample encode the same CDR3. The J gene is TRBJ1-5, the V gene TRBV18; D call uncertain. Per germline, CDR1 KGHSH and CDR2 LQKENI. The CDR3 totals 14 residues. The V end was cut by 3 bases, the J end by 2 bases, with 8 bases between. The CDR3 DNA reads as TGTGCCAGCTCACCGCCCGGGGGCAATCAGCCCCAGCATTTT. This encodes CASSPPGGNQPQHF.

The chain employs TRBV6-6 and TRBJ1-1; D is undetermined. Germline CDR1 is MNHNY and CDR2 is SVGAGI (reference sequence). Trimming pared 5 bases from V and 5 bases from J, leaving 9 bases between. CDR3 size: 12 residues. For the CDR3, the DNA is TGTGCCAGCAGTCGCCCTTCGACTGAAGCTTTCTTT. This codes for CASSRPSTEAFF.

In DNA, the CDR3 is TGCGCCAGCAGCCCGACTTCCGGGACAGGGGGCAGCGAGACCCAGTACTTC. Protein: CASSPTSGTGGSETQYF. V gene TRBV5-1 combines with J gene TRBJ2-5; 12 bases match TRBD1. The V gene end was trimmed by 4 bases and the J gene end by 5 bases; junction bases not matched to a gene: 12. The CDR3 covers 17 residues. Germline values: CDR1 SGHRS, CDR2 YFSETQ.

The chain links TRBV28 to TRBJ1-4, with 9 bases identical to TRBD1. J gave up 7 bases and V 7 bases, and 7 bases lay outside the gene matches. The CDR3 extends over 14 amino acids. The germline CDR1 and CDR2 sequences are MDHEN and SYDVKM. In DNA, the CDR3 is TGTGCCAGCATAACCGGGACAGGGAGTGAAAAACTGTTTTTT. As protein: CASITGTGSEKLFF.

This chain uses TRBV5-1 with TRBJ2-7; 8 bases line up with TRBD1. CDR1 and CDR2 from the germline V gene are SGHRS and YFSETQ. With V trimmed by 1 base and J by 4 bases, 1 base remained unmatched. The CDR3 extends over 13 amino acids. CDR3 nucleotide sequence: TGCGCCAGCAGCTTGTACAGGGGGTACGAGCAGTACTTC. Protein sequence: CASSLYRGYEQYF.

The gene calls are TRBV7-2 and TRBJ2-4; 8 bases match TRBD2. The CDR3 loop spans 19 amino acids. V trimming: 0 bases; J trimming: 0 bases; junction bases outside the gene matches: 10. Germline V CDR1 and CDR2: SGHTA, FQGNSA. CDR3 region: CASSLAGTRALGAKNIQYF. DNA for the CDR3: TGTGCCAGCAGCTTAGCGGGGACTAGGGCTTTGGGAGCCAAAAACATTCAGTACTTC.

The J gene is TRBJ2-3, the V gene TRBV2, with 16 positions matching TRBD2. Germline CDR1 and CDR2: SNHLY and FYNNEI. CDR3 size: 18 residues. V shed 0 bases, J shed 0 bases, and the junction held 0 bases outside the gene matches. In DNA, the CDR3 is TGTGCCAGCAGTGAAGCGGGACTAGCGGGGGGGAGCACAGATACGCAGTATTTT. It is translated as CASSEAGLAGGSTDTQYF. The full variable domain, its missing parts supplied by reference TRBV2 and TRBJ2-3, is EPEVTQTPSHQVTQMGQEVILRCVPISNHLYFYWYRQILGQKVEFLVSFYNNEISEKSEIFDDQFSVERPDGSNFTLKIRSTKLEDSAMYFCASSEAGLAGGSTDTQYFGPGTRLTVL.

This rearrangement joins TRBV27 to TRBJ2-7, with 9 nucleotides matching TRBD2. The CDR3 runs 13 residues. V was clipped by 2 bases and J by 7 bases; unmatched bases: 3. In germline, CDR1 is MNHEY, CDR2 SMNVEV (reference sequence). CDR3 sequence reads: CASSLVTSGEQYF. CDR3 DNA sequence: TGTGCCAGCAGTTTAGTAACTAGCGGGGAGCAGTACTTC.

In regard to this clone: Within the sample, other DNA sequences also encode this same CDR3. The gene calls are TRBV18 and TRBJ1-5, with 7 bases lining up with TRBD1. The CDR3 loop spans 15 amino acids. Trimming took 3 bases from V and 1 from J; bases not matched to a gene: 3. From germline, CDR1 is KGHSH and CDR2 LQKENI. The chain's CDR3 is CASSPTGASNQPQHF. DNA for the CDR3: TGTGCCAGCTCACCCACAGGGGCGAGCAATCAGCCCCAGCATTTT.

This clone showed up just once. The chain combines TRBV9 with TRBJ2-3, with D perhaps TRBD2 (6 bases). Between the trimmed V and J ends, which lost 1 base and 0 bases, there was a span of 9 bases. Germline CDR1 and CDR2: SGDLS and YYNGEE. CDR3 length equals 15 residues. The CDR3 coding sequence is TGTGCCAGCAGCGTACCGGGAGCTAGCACAGATACGCAGTATTTT. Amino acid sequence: CASSVPGASTDTQYF.

This CDR3 reads CASSFSGQGNEKLFF. The CDR3 DNA sequence: TGTGCCAGCAGCTTCTCGGGACAGGGGAATGAAAAACTGTTTTTT. The chain employs TRBV7-2 and TRBJ1-4, with TRBD1 matching 10 bases. This CDR3 contains 15 residues. Germline CDR1 and CDR2: SGHTA and FQGNSA. The J segment lost 5 bases and the V segment lost 3 bases, leaving 3 bases of the junction unmatched.

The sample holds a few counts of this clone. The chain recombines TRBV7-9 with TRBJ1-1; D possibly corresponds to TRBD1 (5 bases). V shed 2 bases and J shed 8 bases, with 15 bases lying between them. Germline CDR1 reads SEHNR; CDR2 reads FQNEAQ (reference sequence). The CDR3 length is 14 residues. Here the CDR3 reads CASSLNGIGTEAFF. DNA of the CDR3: TGTGCCAGCAGCTTAAATGGGATTGGGACGGAAGCTTTCTTT. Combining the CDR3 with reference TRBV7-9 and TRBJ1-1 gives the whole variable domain DTGVSQNPRHKITKRGQNVTFRCDPISEHNRLYWYRQTLGQGPEFLTYFQNEAQLEKSRLLSDRFSAERPKGSFSTLEIQRTEQGDSAMYLCASSLNGIGTEAFFGQGTRLTVV.

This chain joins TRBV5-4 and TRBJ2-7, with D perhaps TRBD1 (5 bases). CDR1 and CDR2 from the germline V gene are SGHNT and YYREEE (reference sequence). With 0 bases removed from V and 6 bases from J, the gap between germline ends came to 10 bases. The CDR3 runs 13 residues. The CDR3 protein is CASSLDKGLEQYF. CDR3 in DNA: TGTGCCAGCAGCTTGGACAAGGGGCTCGAGCAGTACTTC.

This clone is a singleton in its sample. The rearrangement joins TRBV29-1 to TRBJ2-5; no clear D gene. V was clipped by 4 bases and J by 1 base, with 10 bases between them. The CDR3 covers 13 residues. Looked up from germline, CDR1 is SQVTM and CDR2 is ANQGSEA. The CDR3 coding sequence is TGCAGCGTTGCAGCAAGGGCCCAAGAGACCCAGTACTTC. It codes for CSVAARAQETQYF.

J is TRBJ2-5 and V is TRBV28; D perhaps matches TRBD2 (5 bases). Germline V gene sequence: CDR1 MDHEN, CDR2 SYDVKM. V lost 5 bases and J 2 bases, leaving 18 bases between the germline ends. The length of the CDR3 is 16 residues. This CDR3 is CASSTQRGLTQETQYF. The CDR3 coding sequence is TGTGCCAGCAGTACCCAGCGCGGGCTCACTCAAGAGACCCAGTACTTC.

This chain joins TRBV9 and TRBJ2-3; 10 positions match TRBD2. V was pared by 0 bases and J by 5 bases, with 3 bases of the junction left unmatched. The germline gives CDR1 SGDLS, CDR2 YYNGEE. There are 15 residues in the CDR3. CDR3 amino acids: CASSVGVAGGDTQYF. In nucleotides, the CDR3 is TGTGCCAGCAGCGTAGGAGTAGCGGGAGGAGATACGCAGTATTTT.

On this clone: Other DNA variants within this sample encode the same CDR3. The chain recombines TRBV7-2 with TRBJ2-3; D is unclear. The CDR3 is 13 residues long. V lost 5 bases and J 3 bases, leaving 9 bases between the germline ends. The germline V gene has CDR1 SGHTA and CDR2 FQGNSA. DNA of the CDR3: TGTGCCAGCAGCCAAGAGAATACAGATACGCAGTATTTT. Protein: CASSQENTDTQYF. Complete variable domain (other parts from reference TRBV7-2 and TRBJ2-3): GAGVSQSPSNKVTEKGKDVELRCDPISGHTALYWYRQSLGQGLEFLIYFQGNSAPDKSGLPSDRFSAERTGGSVSTLTIQRTQQEDSAVYLCASSQENTDTQYFGPGTRLTVL.

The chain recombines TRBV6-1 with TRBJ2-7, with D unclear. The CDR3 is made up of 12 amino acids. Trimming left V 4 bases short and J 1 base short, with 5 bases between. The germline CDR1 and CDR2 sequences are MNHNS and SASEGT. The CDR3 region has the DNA TGTGCCAGCAGTGGAGGATCCTACGAGCAGTACTTC. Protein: CASSGGSYEQYF.